The present entry profiles one T cell receptor beta chain with its context. Its antigen is not identified. From germline, CDR1 is MGHDK and CDR2 SYGVNS. The CDR3 is made up of 13 amino acids. V lost 4 bases to trimming and J lost 9 bases, with 13 bases between them. TCRdb re-called the 5' RACE reads through MiXCR, storing one row per CDR3 protein. Of some 700,000 distinct CDR3 sequences in the sample, around 19% were seen once. This sample is drawn from a study of CD8 T cells in ankylosing spondylitis. Study results and caveats: One TCR beta motif, made up of roughly eight highly homologous variants, appeared characteristic of ankylosing spondylitis blood.

The clonotype was recovered from a male donor with ankylosing spondylitis. What was sequenced was blood, either unsorted or a sorted T cell fraction (not recorded which). V is TRBV25-1 and J is TRBJ2-1; D gene unclear. The CDR3 protein is CASSGLEFPEQFF. The CDR3 bases are TGTGCCAGCAGTGGCCTAGAGTTCCCTGAGCAGTTCTTC.